This T cell receptor (beta chain) was captured in a study of control samples from healthy donors and cancer patients. The CDR3 contains 16 residues. Germline CDR1 LNHDA, CDR2 SQIVND (reference sequence). V lost 4 bases, J lost 1 base, and 14 bases lay in between. Repertoires were generated with immunoSEQ multiplex PCR, while TCRdb's copy carries only in-frame clones and drops some. Among approximately 79,000 clones listed, about 89% were seen once. This clone turned up a few times. Sequenced material: blood. The chain links TRBV19 to TRBJ1-5, with D maybe TRBD1 (6 bases). The TCR was taken from a man aged 50 to 59 in good health. CDR3 sequence: CASSTPGDGSNQPQHF. The DNA of the CDR3 is TGTGCCAGTAGTACCCCAGGGGATGGGAGCAATCAGCCCCAGCATTTT.